The text below deals with one TCR beta chain. The antigen remains undetermined. The record originates from a study of shared clonotypes between healthy human individuals. Study-level background: CD4 naive and CD4 memory each took three plates per donor, while CD8 naive took two and CD8 memory one. Study-level findings and limits: The study found lower generation probabilities in non-shared clonotypes than in those shared by all four donors. Naive subsets usually exceeded memory subsets in estimated richness.

Trimming removed 4 bases from V and 4 bases from J, with 8 bases in between. The CDR3 totals 13 residues. Per the germline V gene, CDR1 is MNHNY and CDR2 is SVGAGI (reference sequence). Across several immunoSEQ plates, the genomic DNA of each subset was split evenly. Repertoires were generated with immunoSEQ multiplex PCR, while TCRdb's copy carries only in-frame clones and drops some. The sample consists of about 2.2 million clones, just over 90% of them appearing once. The naive CD8 subset, CD45RO-negative cells positively selected for CCR7, excluded terminally differentiated effector memory CD45RA+ cells.

The chain couples TRBV6-6 to TRBJ1-5; D may be TRBD1 (5 bases). The receptor was isolated from a man aged 18-30 years in good health. Some clones in this sample may be carry-over from other donors' samples. The sequencing input was naive CD8+ T cells from PBMCs. The CDR3 loop is CASSWGGNQPQHF. DNA of the CDR3: TGTGCCAGCAGTTGGGGGGGTAATCAGCCCCAGCATTTT.